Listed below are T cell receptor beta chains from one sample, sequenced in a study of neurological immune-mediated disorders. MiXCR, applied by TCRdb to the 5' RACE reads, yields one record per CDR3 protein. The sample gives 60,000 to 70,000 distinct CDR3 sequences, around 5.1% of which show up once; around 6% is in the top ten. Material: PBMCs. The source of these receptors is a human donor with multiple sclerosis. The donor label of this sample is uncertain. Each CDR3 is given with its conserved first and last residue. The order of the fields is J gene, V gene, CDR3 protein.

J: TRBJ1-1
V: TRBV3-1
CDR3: CASSQFLGTEAFF

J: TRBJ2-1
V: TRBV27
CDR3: CASSSGTSGYNEQFF

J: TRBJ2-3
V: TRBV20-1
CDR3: CSALQLAGEGAQYF

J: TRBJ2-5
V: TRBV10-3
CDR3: CAINPSGGEETQYF

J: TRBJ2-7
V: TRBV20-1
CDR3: CSARDVGRRGLYEQYF

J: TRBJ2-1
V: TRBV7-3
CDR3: CASSPSEAGGINEQFF

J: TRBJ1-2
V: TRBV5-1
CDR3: CASSNGGGNLYGYTF

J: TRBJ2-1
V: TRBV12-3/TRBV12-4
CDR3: CASRSPGQGAYNEQFF

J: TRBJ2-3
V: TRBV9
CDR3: CASSALIPTGTLYTFTDTQYF

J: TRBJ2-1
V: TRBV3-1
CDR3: CASSQDIYRGPYNEQFF

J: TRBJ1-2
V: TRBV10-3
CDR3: CAISDRIGPGQTNYGYTF

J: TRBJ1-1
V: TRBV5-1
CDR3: CASSSGQQNTEAFF

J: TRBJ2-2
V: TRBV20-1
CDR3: CSAPLGGTNTGELFF

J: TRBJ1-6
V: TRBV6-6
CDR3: CASAAGTNSPLHF

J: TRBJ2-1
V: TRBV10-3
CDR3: CAISEWGTGLPNEQFF

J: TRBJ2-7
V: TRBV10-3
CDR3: CAITGAYSYEQYF

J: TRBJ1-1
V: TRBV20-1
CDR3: CSARRGADTEAFF

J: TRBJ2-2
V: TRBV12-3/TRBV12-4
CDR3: CASSSRGGGAPGELFF

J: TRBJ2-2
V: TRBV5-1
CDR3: CASSPDPSGTWFGELFF

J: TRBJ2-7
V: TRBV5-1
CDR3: CASSQGGSGEQYF

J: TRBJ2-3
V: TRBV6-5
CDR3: CAARRGGSGADTQYF

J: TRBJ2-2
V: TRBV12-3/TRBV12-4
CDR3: CASSLRADTGELFF

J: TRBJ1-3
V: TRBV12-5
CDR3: CASGRGSGNTIYF

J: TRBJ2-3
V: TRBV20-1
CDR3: CSAAPRVAGDTQYF

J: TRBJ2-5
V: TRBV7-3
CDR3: CASSLAGETQYF

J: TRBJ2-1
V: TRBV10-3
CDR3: CAIAPSGFYLSSYNEQFF

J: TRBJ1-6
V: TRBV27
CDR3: CASSLLKGSYNSPLHF

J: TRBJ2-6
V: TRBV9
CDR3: CASSPGGLPSGANVLTF

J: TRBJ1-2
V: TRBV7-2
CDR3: CASSLLRGTGYTF

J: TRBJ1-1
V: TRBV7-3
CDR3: CASSSYTGGVSFF

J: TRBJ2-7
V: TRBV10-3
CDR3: CAIGAGQGAYEQYF

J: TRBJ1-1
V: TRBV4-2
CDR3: CASSQDGRTEAFF

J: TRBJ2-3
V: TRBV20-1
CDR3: CSANLAGVPDTQYF

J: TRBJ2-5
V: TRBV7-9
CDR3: CASSLEANPQGEETQYF

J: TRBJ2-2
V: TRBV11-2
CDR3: CASSLGVGQGKTGELFF

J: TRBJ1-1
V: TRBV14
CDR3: CASSHDEQGPAGEAFF

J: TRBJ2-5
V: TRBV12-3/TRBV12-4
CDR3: CASRPTSGFFKETQYF

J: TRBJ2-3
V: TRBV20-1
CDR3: CSAEAFGLSTDTQYF

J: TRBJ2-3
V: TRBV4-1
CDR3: CASSQVGTSGGFGTDTQYF

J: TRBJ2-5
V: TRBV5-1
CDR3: CASSLDSGTQETQYF

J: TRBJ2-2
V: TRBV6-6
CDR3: CASSYSLSTGELFF

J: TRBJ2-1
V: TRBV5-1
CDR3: CASSTLAGGPDNEQFF

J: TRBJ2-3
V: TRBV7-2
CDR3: CASSFYICSAAPVGRGLSDTQYF

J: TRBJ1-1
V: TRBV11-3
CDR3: CASSATGAVTEAFF

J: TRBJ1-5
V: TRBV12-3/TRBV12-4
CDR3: CASSLLGNDQPQHF

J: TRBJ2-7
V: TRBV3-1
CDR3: CASSPRGREQYF

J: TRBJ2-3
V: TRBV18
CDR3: CASSKVTPTDTQYF

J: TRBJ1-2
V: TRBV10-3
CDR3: CAISDRAPEGYTF

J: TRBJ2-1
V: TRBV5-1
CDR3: CASSLLAGGGNEQFF

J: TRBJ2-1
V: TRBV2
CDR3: CASGRASYNEQFF

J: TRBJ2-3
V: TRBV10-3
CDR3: CAIKRGGLPTDTQYF

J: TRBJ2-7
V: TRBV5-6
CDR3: CASSLAPNLDEQYF

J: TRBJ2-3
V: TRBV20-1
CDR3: CSAGGGHRGTDTQYF

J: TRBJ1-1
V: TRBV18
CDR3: CASSLQGTGSFEAFF

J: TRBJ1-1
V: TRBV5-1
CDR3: CASSLTQAIGGAFF